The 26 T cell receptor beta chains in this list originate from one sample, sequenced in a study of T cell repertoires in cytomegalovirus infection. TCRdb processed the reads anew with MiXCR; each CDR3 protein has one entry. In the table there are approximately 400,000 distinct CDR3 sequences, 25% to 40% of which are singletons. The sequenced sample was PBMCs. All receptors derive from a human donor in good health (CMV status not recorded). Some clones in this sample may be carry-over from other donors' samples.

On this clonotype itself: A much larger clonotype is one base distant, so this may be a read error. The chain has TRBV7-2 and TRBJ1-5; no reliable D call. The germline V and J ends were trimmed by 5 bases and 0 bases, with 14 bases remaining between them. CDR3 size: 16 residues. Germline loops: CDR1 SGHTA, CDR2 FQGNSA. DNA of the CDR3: TGTGCCAGCAGCCTACGTTGTACAGATAGCAATCAGCCCCAGCATTTT. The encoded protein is CASSLRCTDSNQPQHF.

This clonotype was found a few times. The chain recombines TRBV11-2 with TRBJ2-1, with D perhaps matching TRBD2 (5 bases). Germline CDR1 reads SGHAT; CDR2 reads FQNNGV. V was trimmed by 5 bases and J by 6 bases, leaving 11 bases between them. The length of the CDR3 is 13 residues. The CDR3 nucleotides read TGTGCCAGCAGCGGAGGATTCAGCAATGAGCAGTTCTTC. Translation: CASSGGFSNEQFF. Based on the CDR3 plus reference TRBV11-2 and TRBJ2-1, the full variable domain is EAGVAQSPRYKIIEKRQSVAFWCNPISGHATLYWYQQILGQGPKLLIQFQNNGVVDDSQLPKDRFSAERLKGVDSTLKIQPAKLEDSAVYLCASSGGFSNEQFFGPGTRLTVL.

This chain's CDR3 is CASSANPAGEQYF. As DNA, the CDR3 is TGTGCCAGCAGTGCCAACCCCGCCGGGGAGCAGTACTTC. The V and J genes are TRBV7-3 and TRBJ2-7; D is ambiguous. The CDR3 runs 13 residues. Looked up from germline, CDR1 is SGHTA and CDR2 is FQGTGA. V shed 6 bases and J shed 7 bases, with 16 bases lying between them.

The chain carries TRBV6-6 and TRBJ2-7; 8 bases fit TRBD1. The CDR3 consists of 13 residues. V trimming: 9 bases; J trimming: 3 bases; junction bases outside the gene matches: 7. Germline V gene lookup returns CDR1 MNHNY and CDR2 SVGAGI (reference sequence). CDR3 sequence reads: CASGQGRNYEQYF. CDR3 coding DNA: TGTGCCAGTGGACAGGGACGGAACTACGAGCAGTACTTC.

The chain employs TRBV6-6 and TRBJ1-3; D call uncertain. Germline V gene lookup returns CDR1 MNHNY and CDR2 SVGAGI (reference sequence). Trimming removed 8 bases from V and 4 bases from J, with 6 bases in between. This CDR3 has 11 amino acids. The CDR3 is CASAVGNTIYF. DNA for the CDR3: TGTGCCAGCGCGGTAGGAAACACCATATATTTT.

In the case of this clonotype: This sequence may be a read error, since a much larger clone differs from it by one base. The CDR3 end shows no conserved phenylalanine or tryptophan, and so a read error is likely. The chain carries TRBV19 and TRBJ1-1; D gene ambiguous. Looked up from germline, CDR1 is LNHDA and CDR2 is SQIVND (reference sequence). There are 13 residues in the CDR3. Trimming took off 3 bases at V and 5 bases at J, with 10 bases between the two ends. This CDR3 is CASSIRGITEAFC. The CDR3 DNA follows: TGTGCCAGTAGTATTCGGGGAATAACTGAAGCTTTCTGT.

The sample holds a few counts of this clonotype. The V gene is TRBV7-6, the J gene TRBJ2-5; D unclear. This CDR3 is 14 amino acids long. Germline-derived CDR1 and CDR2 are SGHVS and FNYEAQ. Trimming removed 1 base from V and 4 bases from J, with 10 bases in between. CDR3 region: CASSLDNYPETQYF. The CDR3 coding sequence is TGTGCCAGCAGCTTAGACAACTACCCAGAGACCCAGTACTTC.

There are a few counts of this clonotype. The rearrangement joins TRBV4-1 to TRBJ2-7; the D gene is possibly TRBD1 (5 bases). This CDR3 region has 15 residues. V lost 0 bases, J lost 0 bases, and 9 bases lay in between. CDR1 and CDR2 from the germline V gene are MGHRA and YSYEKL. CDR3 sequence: CASSQERQLSYEQYF. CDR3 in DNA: TGCGCCAGCAGCCAAGAGCGACAGCTCTCCTACGAGCAGTACTTC.

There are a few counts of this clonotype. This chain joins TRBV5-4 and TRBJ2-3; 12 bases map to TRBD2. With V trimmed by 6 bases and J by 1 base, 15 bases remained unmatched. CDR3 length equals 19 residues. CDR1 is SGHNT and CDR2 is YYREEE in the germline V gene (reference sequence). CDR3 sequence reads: CASNRVGLAGGFRTDTQYF. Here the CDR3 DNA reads TGTGCCAGCAACCGAGTCGGTCTAGCGGGGGGGTTCCGCACAGATACGCAGTATTTT.

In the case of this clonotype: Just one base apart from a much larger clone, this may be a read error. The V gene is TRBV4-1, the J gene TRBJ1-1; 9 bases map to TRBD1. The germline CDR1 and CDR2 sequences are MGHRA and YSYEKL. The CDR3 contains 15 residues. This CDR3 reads CASSQTTGGLSEAYF. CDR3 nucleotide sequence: TGCGCCAGCAGCCAAACAACAGGGGGCCTGAGTGAAGCTTACTTT.

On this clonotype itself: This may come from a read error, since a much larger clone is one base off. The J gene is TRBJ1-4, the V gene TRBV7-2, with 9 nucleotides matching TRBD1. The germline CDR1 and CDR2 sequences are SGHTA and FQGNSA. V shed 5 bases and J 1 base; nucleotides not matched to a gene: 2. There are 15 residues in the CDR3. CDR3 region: CASSQGQGTNEKLFF. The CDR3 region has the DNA TGTGCCAGCAGCCAGGGACAGGGAACTAATGAAAAACTGTTTTTT.

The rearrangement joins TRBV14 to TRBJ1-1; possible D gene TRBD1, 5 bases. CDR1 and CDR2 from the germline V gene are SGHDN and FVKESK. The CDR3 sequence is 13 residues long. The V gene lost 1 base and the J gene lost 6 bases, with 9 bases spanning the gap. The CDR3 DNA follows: TGTGCCAGCAGCCAAGCAGGGAGGCCTGAAGCTTTCTTT. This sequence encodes CASSQAGRPEAFF.

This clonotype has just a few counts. The CDR3: CASTSDRAGGYTF. DNA of the CDR3: TGTGCCAGCACCTCGGACAGGGCTGGCGGCTACACCTTC. The chain has TRBV2 and TRBJ1-2; 8 bases line up with TRBD1. The CDR3 consists of 13 residues. CDR1 is SNHLY and CDR2 is FYNNEI in the germline V gene. Trimming at V came to 7 bases and at J to 8 bases, leaving 9 bases not matched to a gene. Full variable domain (remainder filled in from reference TRBV2 and TRBJ1-2): EPEVTQTPSHQVTQMGQEVILRCVPISNHLYFYWYRQILGQKVEFLVSFYNNEISEKSEIFDDQFSVERPDGSNFTLKIRSTKLEDSAMYFCASTSDRAGGYTFGSGTRLTVV.

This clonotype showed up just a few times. CDR3 loop: CASSNTVDGYTF. DNA for the CDR3: TGTGCCAGCAGTAACACAGTGGATGGCTACACCTTC. The chain has TRBV6-2 or TRBV6-3 and TRBJ1-2; no firm D call. Germline assignment: CDR1 MNHEY and CDR2 SVGEGT. The CDR3 totals 12 residues. Trimming removed 5 bases from V and 6 bases from J, with 10 bases in between.

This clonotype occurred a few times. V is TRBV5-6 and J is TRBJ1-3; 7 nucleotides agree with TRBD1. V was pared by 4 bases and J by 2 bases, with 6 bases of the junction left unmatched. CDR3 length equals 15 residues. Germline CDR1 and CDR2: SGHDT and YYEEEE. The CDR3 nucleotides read TGTGCCAGCAGCCCGCACAGGGGACCTGGAAACACCATATATTTT. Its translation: CASSPHRGPGNTIYF.

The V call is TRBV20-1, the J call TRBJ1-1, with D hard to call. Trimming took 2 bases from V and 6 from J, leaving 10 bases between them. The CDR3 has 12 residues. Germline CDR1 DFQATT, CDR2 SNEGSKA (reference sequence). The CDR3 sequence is CSARSGVSEAFF. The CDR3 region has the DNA TGCAGTGCTAGATCAGGTGTTTCTGAAGCTTTCTTT.

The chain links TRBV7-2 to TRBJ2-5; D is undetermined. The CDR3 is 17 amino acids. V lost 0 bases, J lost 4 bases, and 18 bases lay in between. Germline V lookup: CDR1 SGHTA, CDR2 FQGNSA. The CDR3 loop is CASSLAAPPSMSETQYF. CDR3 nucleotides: TGTGCCAGCAGCTTAGCAGCTCCACCCTCCATGTCAGAGACCCAGTACTTC.

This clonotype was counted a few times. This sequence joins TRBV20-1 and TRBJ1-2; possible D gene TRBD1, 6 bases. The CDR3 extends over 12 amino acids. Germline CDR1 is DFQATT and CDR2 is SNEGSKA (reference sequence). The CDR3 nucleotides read TGCAGCCCTACTACCAGGGAGGGGGACTACACCTTC. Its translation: CSPTTREGDYTF.

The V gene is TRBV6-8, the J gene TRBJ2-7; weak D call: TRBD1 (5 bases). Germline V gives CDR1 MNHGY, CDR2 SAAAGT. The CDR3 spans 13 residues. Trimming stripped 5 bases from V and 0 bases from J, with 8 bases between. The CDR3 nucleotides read TGTGCCAGCAGTGACAGAACCTCCTACGAGCAGTACTTC. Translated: CASSDRTSYEQYF.

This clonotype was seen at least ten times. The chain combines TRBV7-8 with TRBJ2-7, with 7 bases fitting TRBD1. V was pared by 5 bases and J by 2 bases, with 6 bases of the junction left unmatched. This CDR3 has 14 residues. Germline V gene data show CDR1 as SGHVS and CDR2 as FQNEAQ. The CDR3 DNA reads TGTGCCAGCAGCCTGACAGGGTCACCCTACGAGCAGTACTTC. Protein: CASSLTGSPYEQYF.

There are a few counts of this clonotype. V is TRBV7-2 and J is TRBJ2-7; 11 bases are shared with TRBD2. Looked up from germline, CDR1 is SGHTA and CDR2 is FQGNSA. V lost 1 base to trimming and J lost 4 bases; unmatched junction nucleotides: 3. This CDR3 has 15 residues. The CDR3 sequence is CASSLGSGGGYEQYF. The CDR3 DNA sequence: TGTGCCAGCAGCTTAGGTAGCGGGGGGGGGTACGAGCAGTACTTC. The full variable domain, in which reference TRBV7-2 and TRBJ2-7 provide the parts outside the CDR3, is GAGVSQSPSNKVTEKGKDVELRCDPISGHTALYWYRQSLGQGLEFLIYFQGNSAPDKSGLPSDRFSAERTGGSVSTLTIQRTQQEDSAVYLCASSLGSGGGYEQYFGPGTRLTVT.

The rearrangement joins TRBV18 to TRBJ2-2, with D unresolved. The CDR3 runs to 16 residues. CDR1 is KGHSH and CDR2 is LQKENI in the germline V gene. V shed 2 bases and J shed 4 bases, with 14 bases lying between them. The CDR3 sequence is CASSPVFGLGTGELFF. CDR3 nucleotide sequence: TGTGCCAGCTCACCAGTCTTTGGCTTGGGCACCGGGGAGCTGTTTTTT.

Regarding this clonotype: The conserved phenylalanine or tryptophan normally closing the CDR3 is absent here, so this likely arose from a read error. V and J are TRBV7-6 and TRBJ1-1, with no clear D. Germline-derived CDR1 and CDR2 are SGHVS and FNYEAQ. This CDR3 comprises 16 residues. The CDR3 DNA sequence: TGTGACAGCAGCTTAAGCAGGACCTGTGAGAACACTGAAGCTTTCTTG. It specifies CDSSLSRTCENTEAFL.

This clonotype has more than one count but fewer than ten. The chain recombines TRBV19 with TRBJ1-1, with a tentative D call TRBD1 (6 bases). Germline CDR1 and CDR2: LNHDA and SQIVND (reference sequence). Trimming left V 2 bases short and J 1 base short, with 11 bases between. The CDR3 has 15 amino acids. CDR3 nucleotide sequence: TGTGCCAGTAGTATAACCGGGACATCGAACACTGAAGCTTTCTTT. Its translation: CASSITGTSNTEAFF.

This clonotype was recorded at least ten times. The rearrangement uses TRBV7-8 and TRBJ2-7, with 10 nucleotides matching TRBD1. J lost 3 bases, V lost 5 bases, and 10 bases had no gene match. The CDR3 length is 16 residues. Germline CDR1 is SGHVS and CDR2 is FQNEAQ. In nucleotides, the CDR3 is TGTGCCAGCAGCGCCCGAGGGGGACAGGGGCTCTACGAGCAGTACTTC. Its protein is CASSARGGQGLYEQYF. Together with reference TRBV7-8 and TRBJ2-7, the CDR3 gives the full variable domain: GAGVSQSPRYKVAKRGQDVALRCDPISGHVSLFWYQQALGQGPEFLTYFQNEAQLDKSGLPSDRFFAERPEGSVSTLKIQRTQQEDSAVYLCASSARGGQGLYEQYFGPGTRLTVT.

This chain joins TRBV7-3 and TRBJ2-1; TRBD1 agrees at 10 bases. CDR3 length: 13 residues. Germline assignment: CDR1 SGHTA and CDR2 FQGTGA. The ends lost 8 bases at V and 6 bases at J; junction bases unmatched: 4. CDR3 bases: TGTGCCAGCGGGACAGGGGTACGCAATGAGCAGTTCTTC. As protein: CASGTGVRNEQFF.